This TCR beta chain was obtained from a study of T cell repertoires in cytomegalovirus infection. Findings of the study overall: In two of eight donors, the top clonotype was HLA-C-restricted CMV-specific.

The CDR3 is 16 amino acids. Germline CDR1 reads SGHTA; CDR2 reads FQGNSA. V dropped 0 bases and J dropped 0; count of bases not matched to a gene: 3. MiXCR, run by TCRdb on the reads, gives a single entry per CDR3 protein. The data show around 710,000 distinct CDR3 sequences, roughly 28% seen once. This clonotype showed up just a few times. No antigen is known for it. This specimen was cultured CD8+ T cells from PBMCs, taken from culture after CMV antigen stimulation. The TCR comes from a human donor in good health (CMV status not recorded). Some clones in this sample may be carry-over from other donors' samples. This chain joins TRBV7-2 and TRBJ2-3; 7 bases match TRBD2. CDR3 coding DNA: TGTGCCAGCAGCTTAGCGGGGCGGGGGAGCACAGATACGCAGTATTTT. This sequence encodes CASSLAGRGSTDTQYF.